This T cell receptor (beta chain) originates from a study of T-cell memory formation after mild COVID-19. Between the trimmed V and J ends, which lost 2 bases and 3 bases, there was a span of 8 bases. CDR3 length: 13 amino acids. The germline CDR1 and CDR2 sequences are SGHRS and YFSETQ. One entry per CDR3 protein results from TCRdb running MiXCR on the 5' RACE reads. The sample lists around 340,000 distinct CDR3 sequences, roughly 13% occurring once. The material sequenced was PBMCs or a T cell subset sorted from them (not recorded which). The chain is built from TRBV5-1 and TRBJ2-5, with D possibly being TRBD2 (5 bases). This clonotype was sampled from a man aged 18 to 29 who had mild COVID-19 (a few samples of this study predate the infection). Cell type and time point are not known. The CDR3 protein is CASSFGLKETQYF. Here the CDR3 DNA reads TGCGCCAGCAGCTTCGGACTGAAAGAGACCCAGTACTTC. Based on the CDR3 plus reference TRBV5-1 and TRBJ2-5, the full variable domain is KAGVTQTPRYLIKTRGQQVTLSCSPISGHRSVSWYQQTPGQGLQFLFEYFSETQRNKGNFPGRFSGRQFSNSRSEMNVSTLELGDSALYLCASSFGLKETQYFGPGTRLLVL.